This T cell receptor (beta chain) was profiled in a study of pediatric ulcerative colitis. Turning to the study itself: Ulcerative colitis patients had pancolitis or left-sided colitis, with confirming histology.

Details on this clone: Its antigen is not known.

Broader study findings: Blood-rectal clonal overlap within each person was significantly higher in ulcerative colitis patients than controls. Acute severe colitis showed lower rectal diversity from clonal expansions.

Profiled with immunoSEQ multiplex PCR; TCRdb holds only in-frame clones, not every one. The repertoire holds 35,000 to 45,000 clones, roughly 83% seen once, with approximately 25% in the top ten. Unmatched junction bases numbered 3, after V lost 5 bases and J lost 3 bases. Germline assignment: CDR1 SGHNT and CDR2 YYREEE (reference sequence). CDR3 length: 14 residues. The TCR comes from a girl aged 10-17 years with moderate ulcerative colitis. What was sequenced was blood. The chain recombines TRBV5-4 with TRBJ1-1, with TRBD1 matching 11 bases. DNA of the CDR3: TGTGCCAGCAGGGAGGGACAGGGGGACACTGAAGCTTTCTTT. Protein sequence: CASREGQGDTEAFF. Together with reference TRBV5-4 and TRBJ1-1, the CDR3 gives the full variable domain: ETGVTQSPTHLIKTRGQQVTLRCSSQSGHNTVSWYQQALGQGPQFIFQYYREEENGRGNFPPRFSGLQFPNYSSELNVNALELDDSALYLCASREGQGDTEAFFGQGTRLTVV.